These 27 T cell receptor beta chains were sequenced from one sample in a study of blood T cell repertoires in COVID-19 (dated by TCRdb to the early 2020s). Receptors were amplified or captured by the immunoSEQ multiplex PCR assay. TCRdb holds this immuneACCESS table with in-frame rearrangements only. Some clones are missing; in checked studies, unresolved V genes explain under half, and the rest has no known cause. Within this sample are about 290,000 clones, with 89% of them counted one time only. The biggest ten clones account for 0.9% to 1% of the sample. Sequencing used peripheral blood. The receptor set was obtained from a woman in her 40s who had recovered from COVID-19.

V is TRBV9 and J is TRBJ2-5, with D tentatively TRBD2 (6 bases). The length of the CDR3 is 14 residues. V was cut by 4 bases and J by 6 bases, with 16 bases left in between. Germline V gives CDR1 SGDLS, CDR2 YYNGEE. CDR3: CASSPGLGGQTQYF. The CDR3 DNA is TGTGCCAGCAGCCCGGGTTTAGGAGGGCAGACCCAGTACTTC.

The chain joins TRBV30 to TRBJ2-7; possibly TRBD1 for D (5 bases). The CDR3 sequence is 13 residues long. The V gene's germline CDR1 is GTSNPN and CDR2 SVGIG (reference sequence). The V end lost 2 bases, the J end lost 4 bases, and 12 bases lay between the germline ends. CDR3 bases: TGTGCCTGGAGTATTGGACACAAATACGAGCAGTACTTC. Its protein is CAWSIGHKYEQYF.

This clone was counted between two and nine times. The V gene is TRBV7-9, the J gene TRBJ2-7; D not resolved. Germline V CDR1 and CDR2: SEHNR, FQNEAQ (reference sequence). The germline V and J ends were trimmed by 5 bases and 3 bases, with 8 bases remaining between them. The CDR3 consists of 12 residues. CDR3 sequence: CASSASGYEQYF. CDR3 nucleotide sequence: TGTGCCAGCAGCGCATCCGGCTACGAGCAGTACTTC.

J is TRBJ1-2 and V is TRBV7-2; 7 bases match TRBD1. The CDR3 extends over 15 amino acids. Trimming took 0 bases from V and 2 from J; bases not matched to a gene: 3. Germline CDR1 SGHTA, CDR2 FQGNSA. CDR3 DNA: TGTGCCAGCAGCTTAGCCCCGGGACAGAACTATGGCTACACCTTC. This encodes CASSLAPGQNYGYTF.

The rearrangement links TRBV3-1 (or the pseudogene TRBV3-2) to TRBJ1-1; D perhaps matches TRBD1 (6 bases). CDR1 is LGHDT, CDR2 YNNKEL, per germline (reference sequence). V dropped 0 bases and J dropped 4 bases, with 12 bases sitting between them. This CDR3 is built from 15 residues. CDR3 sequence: CASSQDRGAGTEAFF. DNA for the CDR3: TGTGCCAGCAGCCAAGATCGGGGGGCGGGCACTGAAGCTTTCTTT.

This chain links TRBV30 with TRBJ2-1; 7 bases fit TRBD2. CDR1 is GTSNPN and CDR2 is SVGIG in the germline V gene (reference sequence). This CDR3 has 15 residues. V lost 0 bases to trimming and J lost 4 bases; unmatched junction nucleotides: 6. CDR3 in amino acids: CAWSVSSGGYNEQFF. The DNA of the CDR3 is TGTGCCTGGAGTGTCTCTAGCGGAGGTTACAATGAGCAGTTCTTC. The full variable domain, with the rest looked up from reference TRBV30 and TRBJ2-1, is SQTIHQWPATLVQPVGSPLSLECTVEGTSNPNLYWYRQAAGRGLQLLFYSVGIGQISSEVPQNLSASRPQDRQFILSSKKLLLSDSGFYLCAWSVSSGGYNEQFFGPGTRLTVL.

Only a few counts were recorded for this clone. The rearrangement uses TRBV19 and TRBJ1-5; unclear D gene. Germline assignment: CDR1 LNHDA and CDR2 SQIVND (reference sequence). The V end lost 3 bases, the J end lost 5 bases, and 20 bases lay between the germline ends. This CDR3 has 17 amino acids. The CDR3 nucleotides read TGTGCCAGTAGTATGCGGTTTCGCGCCTCCCGGGATCAGCCCCAGCATTTT. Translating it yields CASSMRFRASRDQPQHF.

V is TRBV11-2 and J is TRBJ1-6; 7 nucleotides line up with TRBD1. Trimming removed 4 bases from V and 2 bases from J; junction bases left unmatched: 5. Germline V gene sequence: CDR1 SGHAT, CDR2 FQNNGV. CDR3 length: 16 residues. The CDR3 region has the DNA TGTGCCAGCAGCTGGGACAGATGGCCCTATAATTCACCCCTCCACTTT. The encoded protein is CASSWDRWPYNSPLHF. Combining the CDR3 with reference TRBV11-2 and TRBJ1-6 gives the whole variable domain EAGVAQSPRYKIIEKRQSVAFWCNPISGHATLYWYQQILGQGPKLLIQFQNNGVVDDSQLPKDRFSAERLKGVDSTLKIQPAKLEDSAVYLCASSWDRWPYNSPLHFGNGTRLTVT.

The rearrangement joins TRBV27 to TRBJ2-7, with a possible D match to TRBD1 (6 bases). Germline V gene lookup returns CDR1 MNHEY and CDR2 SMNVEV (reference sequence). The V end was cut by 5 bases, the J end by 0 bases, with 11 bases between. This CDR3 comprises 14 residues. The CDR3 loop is CASSPGTTSYEQYF. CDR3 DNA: TGTGCCAGCAGTCCCGGGACAACCTCCTACGAGCAGTACTTC.

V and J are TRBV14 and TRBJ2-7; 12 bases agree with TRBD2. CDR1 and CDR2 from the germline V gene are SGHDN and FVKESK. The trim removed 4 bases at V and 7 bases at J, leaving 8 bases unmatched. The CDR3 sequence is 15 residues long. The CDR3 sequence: CASSRLAGGALEQYF. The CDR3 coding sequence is TGTGCCAGCAGCCGTCTAGCGGGGGGGGCACTGGAGCAGTACTTC.

The CDR3 region is CASSLGVEGTEAFF. CDR3 nucleotide sequence: TGTGCCAGCAGCTTGGGAGTTGAGGGCACTGAAGCTTTCTTT. This rearrangement joins TRBV13 to TRBJ1-1; D not certain. The CDR3 is 14 amino acids. Germline assignment: CDR1 PRHDT and CDR2 FYEKMQ (reference sequence). Trimming shortened V by 3 bases and J by 4 bases, and 12 bases separated the two germline ends.

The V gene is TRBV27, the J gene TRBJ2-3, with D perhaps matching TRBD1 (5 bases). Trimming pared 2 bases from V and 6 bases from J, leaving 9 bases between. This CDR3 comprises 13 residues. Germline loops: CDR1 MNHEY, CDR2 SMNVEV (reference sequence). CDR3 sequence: CASSLVAGDTQYF. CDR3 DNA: TGTGCCAGCAGTTTAGTCGCAGGGGATACGCAGTATTTT.

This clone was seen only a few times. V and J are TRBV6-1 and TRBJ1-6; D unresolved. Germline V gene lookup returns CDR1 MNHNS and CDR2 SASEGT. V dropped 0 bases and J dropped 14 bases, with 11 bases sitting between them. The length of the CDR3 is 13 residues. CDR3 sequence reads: CASSEARRRALHF. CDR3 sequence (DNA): TGTGCCAGCAGTGAAGCCCGGAGGAGGGCCCTCCACTTT.

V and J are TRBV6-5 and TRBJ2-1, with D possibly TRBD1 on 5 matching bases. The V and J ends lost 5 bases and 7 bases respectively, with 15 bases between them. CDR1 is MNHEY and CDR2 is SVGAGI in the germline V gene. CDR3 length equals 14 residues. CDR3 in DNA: TGTGCCAGCAGTAGGGGTTCATCCAGGAATGAGCAGTTCTTC. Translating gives CASSRGSSRNEQFF.

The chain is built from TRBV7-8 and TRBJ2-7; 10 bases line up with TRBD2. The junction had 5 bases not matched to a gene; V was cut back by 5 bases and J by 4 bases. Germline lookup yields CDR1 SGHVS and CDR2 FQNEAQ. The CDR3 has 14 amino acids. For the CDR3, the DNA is TGTGCCAGCAGCCCGAGGACTAGCGGATACGAGCAGTACTTC. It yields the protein CASSPRTSGYEQYF.

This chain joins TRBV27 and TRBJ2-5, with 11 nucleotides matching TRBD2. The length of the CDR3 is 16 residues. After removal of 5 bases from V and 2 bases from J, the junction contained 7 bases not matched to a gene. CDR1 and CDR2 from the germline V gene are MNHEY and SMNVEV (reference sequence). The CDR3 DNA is TGTGCCAGCAGTCCACTAGCGGGGGAAAGTCAAGAGACCCAGTACTTC. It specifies CASSPLAGESQETQYF.

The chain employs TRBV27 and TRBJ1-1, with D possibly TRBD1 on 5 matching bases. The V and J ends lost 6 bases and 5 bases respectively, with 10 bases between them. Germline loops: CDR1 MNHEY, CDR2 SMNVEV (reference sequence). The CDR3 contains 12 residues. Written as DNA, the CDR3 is TGTGCCAGCAGCCGGGGGAGGACTGAAGCTTTCTTT. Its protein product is CASSRGRTEAFF.

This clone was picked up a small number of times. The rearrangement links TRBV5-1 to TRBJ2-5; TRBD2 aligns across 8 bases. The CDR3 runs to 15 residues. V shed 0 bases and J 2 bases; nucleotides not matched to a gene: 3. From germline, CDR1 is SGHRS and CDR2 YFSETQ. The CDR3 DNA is TGCGCCAGCAGCTTGGGGTCTAGCGGGCAAGAGACCCAGTACTTC. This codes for CASSLGSSGQETQYF.

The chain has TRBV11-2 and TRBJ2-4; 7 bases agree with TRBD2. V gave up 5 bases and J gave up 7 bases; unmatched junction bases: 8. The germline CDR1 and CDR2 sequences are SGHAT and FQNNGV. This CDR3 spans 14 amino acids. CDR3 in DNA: TGTGCCAGCAGCCCACCGCGGGAGTTGAACATTCAGTACTTC. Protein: CASSPPRELNIQYF.

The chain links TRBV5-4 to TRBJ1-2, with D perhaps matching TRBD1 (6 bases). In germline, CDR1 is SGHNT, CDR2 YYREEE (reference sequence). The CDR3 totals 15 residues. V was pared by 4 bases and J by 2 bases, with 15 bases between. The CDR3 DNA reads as TGTGCCAGCAGCAAAGAAGGACAGAGCAACTATGGCTACACCTTC. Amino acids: CASSKEGQSNYGYTF.

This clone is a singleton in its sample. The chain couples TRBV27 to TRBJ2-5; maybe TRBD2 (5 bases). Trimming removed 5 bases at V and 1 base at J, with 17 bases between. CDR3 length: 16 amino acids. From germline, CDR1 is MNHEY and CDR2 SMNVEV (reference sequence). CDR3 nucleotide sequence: TGTGCCAGCAGTCTAGATTCCGGAGCGGCCCAAGAGACCCAGTACTTC. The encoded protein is CASSLDSGAAQETQYF.

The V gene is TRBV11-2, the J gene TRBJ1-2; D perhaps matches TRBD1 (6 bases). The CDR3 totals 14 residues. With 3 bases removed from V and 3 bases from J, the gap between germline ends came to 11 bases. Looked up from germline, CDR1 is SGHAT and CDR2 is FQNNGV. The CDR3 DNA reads TGTGCCAGCAGCTTCCGGGACAACTACTATGGCTACACCTTC. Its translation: CASSFRDNYYGYTF.

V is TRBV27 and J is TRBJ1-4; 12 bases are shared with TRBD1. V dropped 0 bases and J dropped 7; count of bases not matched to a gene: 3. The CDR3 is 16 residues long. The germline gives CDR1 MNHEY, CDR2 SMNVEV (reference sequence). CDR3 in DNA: TGTGCCAGCAGTTTATCGGGGACAGGGGGCTCTGAAAAACTGTTTTTT. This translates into CASSLSGTGGSEKLFF.

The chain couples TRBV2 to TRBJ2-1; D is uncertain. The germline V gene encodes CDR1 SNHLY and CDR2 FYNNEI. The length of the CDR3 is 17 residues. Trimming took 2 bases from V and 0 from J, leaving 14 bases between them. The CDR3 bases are TGTGCCAGCAGTGAAATACCCCAAACTGGCTCCTACAATGAGCAGTTCTTC. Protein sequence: CASSEIPQTGSYNEQFF.

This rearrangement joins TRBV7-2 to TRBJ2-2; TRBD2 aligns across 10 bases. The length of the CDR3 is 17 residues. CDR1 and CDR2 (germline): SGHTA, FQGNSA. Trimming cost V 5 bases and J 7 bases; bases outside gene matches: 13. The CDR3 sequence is CASSPSLAGGIGGELFF. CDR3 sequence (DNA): TGTGCCAGCAGCCCCAGCTTAGCGGGAGGCATAGGCGGGGAGCTGTTTTTT. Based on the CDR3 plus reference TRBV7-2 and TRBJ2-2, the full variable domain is GAGVSQSPSNKVTEKGKDVELRCDPISGHTALYWYRQSLGQGLEFLIYFQGNSAPDKSGLPSDRFSAERTGGSVSTLTIQRTQQEDSAVYLCASSPSLAGGIGGELFFGEGSRLTVL.

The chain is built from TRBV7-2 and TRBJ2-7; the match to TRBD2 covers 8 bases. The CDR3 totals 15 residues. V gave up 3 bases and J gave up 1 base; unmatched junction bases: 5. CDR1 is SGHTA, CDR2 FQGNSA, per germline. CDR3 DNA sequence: TGTGCCAGCAGCTTCGGTGCGGGAGGTTCCTACGAGCAGTACTTC. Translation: CASSFGAGGSYEQYF.

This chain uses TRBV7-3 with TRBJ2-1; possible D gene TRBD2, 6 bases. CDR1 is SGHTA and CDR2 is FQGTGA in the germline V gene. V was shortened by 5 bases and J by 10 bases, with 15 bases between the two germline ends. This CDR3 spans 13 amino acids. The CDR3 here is CASSEQPGGEQFF. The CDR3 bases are TGTGCCAGCAGCGAACAACCCGGGGGAGAGCAGTTCTTC. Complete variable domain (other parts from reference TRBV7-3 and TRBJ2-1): GAGVSQTPSNKVTEKGKYVELRCDPISGHTALYWYRQSLGQGPEFLIYFQGTGAADDSGLPNDRFFAVRPEGSVSTLKIQRTERGDSAVYLCASSEQPGGEQFFGPGTRLTVL.